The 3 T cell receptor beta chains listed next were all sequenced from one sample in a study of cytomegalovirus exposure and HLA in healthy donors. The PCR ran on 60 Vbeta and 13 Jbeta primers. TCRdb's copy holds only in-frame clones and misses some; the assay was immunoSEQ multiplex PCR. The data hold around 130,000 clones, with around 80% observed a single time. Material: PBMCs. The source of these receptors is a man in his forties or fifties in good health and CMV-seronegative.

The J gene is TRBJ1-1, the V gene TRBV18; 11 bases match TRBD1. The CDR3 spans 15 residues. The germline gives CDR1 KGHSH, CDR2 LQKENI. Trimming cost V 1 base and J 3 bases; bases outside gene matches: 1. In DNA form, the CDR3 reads TGTGCCAGCTCACCACTGGGACAGGGGGACACTGAAGCTTTCTTT. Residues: CASSPLGQGDTEAFF.

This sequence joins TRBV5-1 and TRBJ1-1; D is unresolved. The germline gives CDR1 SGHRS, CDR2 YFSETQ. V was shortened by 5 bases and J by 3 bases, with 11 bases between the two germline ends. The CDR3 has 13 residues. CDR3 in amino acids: CASRPPEDTEAFF. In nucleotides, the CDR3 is TGCGCCAGCAGACCCCCTGAGGACACTGAAGCTTTCTTT.

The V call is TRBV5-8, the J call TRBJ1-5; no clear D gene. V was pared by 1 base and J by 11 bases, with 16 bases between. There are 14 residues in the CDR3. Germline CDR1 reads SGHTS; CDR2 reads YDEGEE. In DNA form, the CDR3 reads TGTGCCAGCAGCTTGTTTCAGGTTTCTCCCACCCAGCATTTT. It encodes CASSLFQVSPTQHF.